This TCR beta chain was recovered during a study of T cell responses to AZD1222 COVID-19 vaccine. General observations from the study: When two AZD1222 doses had been given, Spike-specific TCR breadth and depth rose. At baseline, seropositivity was found in only six or seven AZD1222 recipients.

Germline CDR1 and CDR2: SGHTA and FQGTGA. The CDR3 is 18 amino acids. V trimming: 2 bases; J trimming: 6 bases; junction bases outside the gene matches: 15. Regarding this clone: Its matching antigen is unknown.

Measured with immunoSEQ multiplex PCR; TCRdb has only the in-frame clones, and not every one. The sample yields 60,000 to 85,000 clones, 85% seen once. Material: peripheral blood, obtained on day 0 of AZD1222 vaccination. The clonotype comes from an adult in good health. The chain uses TRBV7-3 and TRBJ2-5; 10 bases are shared with TRBD2. Here the CDR3 DNA reads TGTGCCAGCAGCTTAGGAGGAGTGGGTCTAGCGGGGGCCAAGACCCAGTACTTC. It yields the protein CASSLGGVGLAGAKTQYF.